This T cell receptor (beta chain) was captured by sequencing in a study of beta chain features in type 1 diabetes. Study-level information: Researchers looked at some 99 million sorted cells across all samples.

The CDR3 spans 15 residues. In germline, CDR1 is MNHNS, CDR2 SASEGT. With 6 bases removed from V and 0 bases from J, the gap between germline ends came to 15 bases. In regard to this clone: Its antigen is unidentified.

Donors contributed one heparinised blood draw apiece, averaging around 100 mL. Every bit of the isolated RNA underwent reverse transcription, so sequencing read expressed TCRB transcripts. The assay was immunoSEQ multiplex PCR, and TCRdb's table has in-frame clones only and misses some. This table holds 230,000 or so clones, 16% found once. Whole-study findings and limits: The study found moderately but significantly shorter TCRB CDR3s in all four CD4+ subsets of Type 1 diabetes patients. Overrepresentation of cells with high TCR expression could result from cDNA sequencing.

J is TRBJ2-7 and V is TRBV6-1; no firm D call. The receptor comes from a man younger than 40 with type 1 diabetes. The material sequenced was naive CD4+ T cells from blood. CDR3: CASRARLLSSYEQYF. CDR3 sequence (DNA): TGTGCCAGCAGAGCCAGGCTACTGAGCTCCTACGAGCAGTACTTC.